This entry is about one TCR beta chain. This clone was observed a few times. What antigen it recognizes has not been identified. There are no base qualities to consult, and no much larger clone falls within one base. The data were taken from a study of blood T cell repertoires in COVID-19 (dated by TCRdb to 2020 to 2022). For the wider study: Samples covering the acute and convalescent phases of COVID-19 were provided by collaborators in the United States, Italy and Spain. The material from the prospective study consisted of cDNA or gDNA derived from T cells, B-cell-depleted T cells, or PBMCs. Subjects who had been exposed to COVID-19, were actively infected with it, or had recovered from it provided the deeply sampled blood TCRbeta repertoires that made up the dataset. The repertoires were made available in a free public database intended to serve as a resource for research on the immune response to SARS-CoV-2. Samples came from the ongoing ImmuneRACE study (first 160 participants) plus 1,254 subjects from 6 global collaborators. The sample metadata nearly always contained a de-identified subject ID, COVID-19 status, age in years and sex. HLA class I and class II types, where available, came from metadata supplied by the sample provider rather than from assay-based typing.

Looking up the germline V gene yields CDR1 SGHTA and CDR2 FQGNSA. Reading from cysteine to phenylalanine, the CDR3 counts 12 amino acids. The DNA shown is the 36-base CDR3, in frame from base 1. After removal of 5 bases from V and 8 bases from J, the junction retains 5 bases not matched to a gene. Each collaborating institution followed its own protocols to collect whole blood in K2EDTA tubes. For TCRbeta analysis, collaborators shipped samples in one of three forms: frozen whole blood, isolated PBMCs, or DNA extracted from either of those sample types. The investigation overall reported the following: The amount of clinical and demographic metadata varied by source and participant and was provided uncurated.

TCRbeta CDR3 regions were amplified from genomic DNA by means of the immunoSEQ Assay, a bias-controlled multiplex PCR. In the source study's methods: The number of nucleated cells in each sample was estimated from the amplification of reference gene primers within the assay. Sequence reads were collapsed and filtered to measure the absolute abundance of every unique TCRbeta CDR3 rearrangement. For each sample, productive Simpson clonality was calculated as the square root of Simpson's diversity index across productive rearrangements. This immuneACCESS table, as held by TCRdb, lists in-frame sequences with V and J called but not all clones. Of the missing ones, under half trace to an unresolved V gene in checked studies; the others have no known cause. V, J and clone size are those of that table, while D and trimming were read from the DNA. This sample gives over 200,000 clones in total; around 85% of them show up just once. Approximately 5.3% of the sample belongs to the ten largest clones.

The sequence links TRBV7-2 to TRBJ1-2; TRBD1 matches 7 bases in the middle. The sequence was collected from a human donor in a cohort sampled during active COVID-19. Sequencing was performed on peripheral blood. The CDR3 reads as follows: CASSAQGRGYTF. DNA sequence: TGTGCCAGCAGCGCACAGGGGCGAGGCTACACCTTC.